These T cell receptor beta chains were read from a single sample in a study of graft-versus-host responses after intestinal transplantation. Assay used: immunoSEQ multiplex PCR; TCRdb lists only in-frame clones, some missing. The sample consists of approximately 7,000 clones, around 91% of them appearing once. The material was PBMCs, obtained 83 days after transplant. The receptors derive from a human patient who received an intestinal transplant, so some T cells may come from the graft donor. Both conserved end residues are part of each CDR3. D genes are given only for firm matches. Only part of the rows carry a size: once, few, many, or a class if the clone is expanded.

j_call	d_call	clone_size	cdr3_length	v_call	cdr3_nt	cdr3_aa
TRBJ1-5	TRBD1	-	14	TRBV6-5	TGTGCCAGCAGTCACAGGGGCAGAGATCAGCCCCAGCATTTT	CASSHRGRDQPQHF
TRBJ2-1	-	-	15	TRBV6-5	TGTGCCAGCAGCCCGGGGACACGCTCCTACAATGAGCAGTTCTTC	CASSPGTRSYNEQFF
TRBJ2-1	TRBD2	once	15	TRBV27	TGTGCCAGCAGTCCTGGGACTAGTAGCTACAATGAGCAGTTCTTC	CASSPGTSSYNEQFF
TRBJ2-1	TRBD2	-	15	TRBV30	TGTGCCTGGATGGTGGCGGGGGGGCCTTACAATGAGCAGTTCTTC	CAWMVAGGPYNEQFF
TRBJ2-7	TRBD1	once	12	TRBV6-5	TGTGCCACCAGACAGGGGGCATACGAGCAGTACTTC	CATRQGAYEQYF
TRBJ2-5	-	-	14	TRBV5-1	TGCGCCAGCAGCTCCCCTCCTTCAAGAGAGACCCAGTACTTC	CASSSPPSRETQYF
TRBJ2-7	-	-	15	TRBV6-1	TGTGCCAGCAGCCCATCGGACAGCGGGACCTACGAGCAGTACTTC	CASSPSDSGTYEQYF
TRBJ2-2	-	-	14	TRBV9	TGTGCCAGCAGCCGCGTAGGGGATTCCGGGGAGCTGTTTTTT	CASSRVGDSGELFF
TRBJ2-7	-	-	13	TRBV19	TGTGCCAGTAGTCCCGGGCTATACTACGAGCAGTACTTC	CASSPGLYYEQYF
TRBJ1-1	-	-	17	TRBV19	TGTGCCAGTAGTATTCTGAAGAAAGGGGCCGGGTACACTGAAGCTTTCTTT	CASSILKKGAGYTEAFF
TRBJ1-6	TRBD1	-	13	TRBV9	TGTGCCAGCAGCCAGACAGGGATTTCACCCCTCCACTTT	CASSQTGISPLHF